These T cell receptor beta chains were read from a single sample in a study of cytomegalovirus exposure and HLA in healthy donors. Clones were read by immunoSEQ multiplex PCR, and TCRdb kept only the in-frame ones, dropping some. Of approximately 170,000 clones in the sample, 65% to 80% were seen once. Sequenced input: PBMCs. These receptor sequences come from a woman in her forties in good health and CMV-seropositive. The CDR3 runs from the conserved cysteine through the conserved F or W. Each record gives: V gene, clone size, J gene, D gene, CDR3 DNA, CDR3 protein. D genes are given only for firm matches. The size of a clone is reported for some rows only, either as once, few or many, or as a class for expanded clones.

V gene: TRBV5-6; clone size: .; J gene: TRBJ2-5; D gene: TRBD2; CDR3 DNA: TGTGCCAGCAGCTTGAAGGCTAGCGGGGGGGCAGAGACCCAGTACTTC; CDR3 protein: CASSLKASGGAETQYF
V gene: TRBV5-6; clone size: .; J gene: TRBJ1-2; D gene: .; CDR3 DNA: TGTGCCAGCAGCTCAGGGGTTAGCTATGGCTACACCTTC; CDR3 protein: CASSSGVSYGYTF
V gene: TRBV30; clone size: .; J gene: TRBJ2-7; D gene: TRBD1; CDR3 DNA: TGTGCCCGGACAGGGCCCGGGTACGAGCAGTACTTC; CDR3 protein: CARTGPGYEQYF
V gene: TRBV5-6; clone size: few; J gene: TRBJ1-2; D gene: .; CDR3 DNA: TGTGCCAGCAGCGATAATCTGAAGGGAGCCTATGGCTACACCTTC; CDR3 protein: CASSDNLKGAYGYTF
V gene: TRBV5-3; clone size: .; J gene: TRBJ2-7; D gene: TRBD1; CDR3 DNA: TGTGCCAGGGAGGCCGACAGGGTTGAAGTTTCCATCTACGAGCAGTACTTC; CDR3 protein: CAREADRVEVSIYEQYF
V gene: TRBV19; clone size: .; J gene: TRBJ2-7; D gene: .; CDR3 DNA: TGTGCCAGTAGTATGCTCTGGGGCGCCTTTTACGAGCAGTACTTC; CDR3 protein: CASSMLWGAFYEQYF
V gene: TRBV5-1; clone size: .; J gene: TRBJ2-6; D gene: .; CDR3 DNA: TGCGCCAGCAGCTCCTCGGGCTCTGGGGCCAACGGCCTGACTTTC; CDR3 protein: CASSSSGSGANGLTF
V gene: TRBV6-5; clone size: .; J gene: TRBJ1-5; D gene: .; CDR3 DNA: TGTGCCAGCAGTAGAGGGGGTTATCAGCCCCAGCATTTT; CDR3 protein: CASSRGGYQPQHF
V gene: TRBV5-4; clone size: .; J gene: TRBJ1-2; D gene: TRBD1; CDR3 DNA: TGTGCCAGCAGCTTGGCTATGGGACAGGGACGCTATGGCTACACCTTC; CDR3 protein: CASSLAMGQGRYGYTF
V gene: TRBV4-1; clone size: .; J gene: TRBJ1-1; D gene: .; CDR3 DNA: TGCGCCAGCAGCCAACAGGTCCGTGGGAACACTGAAGCTTTCTTT; CDR3 protein: CASSQQVRGNTEAFF
V gene: TRBV18; clone size: few; J gene: TRBJ2-6; D gene: .; CDR3 DNA: TGTGCCAGCTCACCTGCGAGCTCTGGGGCCAACGGCCTGACTTTC; CDR3 protein: CASSPASSGANGLTF
V gene: TRBV7-8; clone size: .; J gene: TRBJ1-1; D gene: .; CDR3 DNA: TGTGCCAGCAGCCAGGTATTGAGCACTGAAGCTTTCTTT; CDR3 protein: CASSQVLSTEAFF
V gene: TRBV7-9; clone size: .; J gene: TRBJ1-2; D gene: .; CDR3 DNA: TGTGCCAGCAGCTTAAGCGGGGGGGTCGGAATCTATGGCTACACCTTC; CDR3 protein: CASSLSGGVGIYGYTF
V gene: TRBV5-4; clone size: .; J gene: TRBJ2-1; D gene: TRBD2; CDR3 DNA: TGTGCCAGCAGCTCTCCGGGACTAGCGGGGCGGGGGTCCTACAATGAGCAGTTCTTC; CDR3 protein: CASSSPGLAGRGSYNEQFF
V gene: TRBV6-6; clone size: few; J gene: TRBJ2-7; D gene: .; CDR3 DNA: TGTGCCAGCAGTAGACAGACGAACTACGAGCAGTACTTC; CDR3 protein: CASSRQTNYEQYF
V gene: TRBV9; clone size: .; J gene: TRBJ1-2; D gene: .; CDR3 DNA: TGTGCCAGCAGCGTAGGGGGCGAGAACTATGGCTACACCTTC; CDR3 protein: CASSVGGENYGYTF
V gene: TRBV5-4; clone size: .; J gene: TRBJ2-3; D gene: .; CDR3 DNA: TGTGCCAGCAGCCCCGTTCCGGGGAATACGCAGTATTTT; CDR3 protein: CASSPVPGNTQYF
V gene: TRBV27; clone size: .; J gene: TRBJ2-5; D gene: TRBD1; CDR3 DNA: TGTGCCAGCAGCTCTGGACAGGTTGCAGAGACCCAGTACTTC; CDR3 protein: CASSSGQVAETQYF
V gene: TRBV5-4; clone size: medium-sized; J gene: TRBJ2-1; D gene: .; CDR3 DNA: TGTGCCAGCAGCGGGGGGGCCAGGGGACGAGGCGAGCAGTTCTTC; CDR3 protein: CASSGGARGRGEQFF
V gene: TRBV2; clone size: .; J gene: TRBJ1-3; D gene: .; CDR3 DNA: TGTGCCAGCAGTCTCCGGGGCTCTGGAAACACCATATATTTT; CDR3 protein: CASSLRGSGNTIYF
V gene: TRBV18; clone size: .; J gene: TRBJ2-3; D gene: TRBD2; CDR3 DNA: TGTGCCTCCCTCCTAGCGGGGGGGCGGGCAGATACGCAGTATTTT; CDR3 protein: CASLLAGGRADTQYF
V gene: TRBV29-1; clone size: .; J gene: TRBJ1-5; D gene: .; CDR3 DNA: TGCAGCGAAAGATGCCCGGGAGAGCCCCAGCATTTT; CDR3 protein: CSERCPGEPQHF
V gene: TRBV5-1; clone size: .; J gene: TRBJ2-1; D gene: .; CDR3 DNA: TGCGCCAGCAGCTTGGTATCGGGGAGTTCCCAATCCAGCTACAATGAGCAGTTCTTC; CDR3 protein: CASSLVSGSSQSSYNEQFF
V gene: TRBV4-2; clone size: .; J gene: TRBJ2-2; D gene: .; CDR3 DNA: TGTGCCAGCAGCCAAACCTTTAGTGGTGTACCCGGGGAGCTGTTTTTT; CDR3 protein: CASSQTFSGVPGELFF
V gene: TRBV11-2; clone size: .; J gene: TRBJ2-7; D gene: TRBD1; CDR3 DNA: TGTGCCAGCTCCGGGACAGTAAGCTCCTACGAGCAGTACTTC; CDR3 protein: CASSGTVSSYEQYF
V gene: TRBV19; clone size: .; J gene: TRBJ2-2; D gene: TRBD2; CDR3 DNA: TGTGCCAGTAGTACCCCCGGGCCCAGCGGGGGGGCCTCTTTCACACGTTGGGGTACCGGGGAGCTGTTTTTT; CDR3 protein: CASSTPGPSGGASFTRWGTGELFF
V gene: TRBV6-6; clone size: .; J gene: TRBJ2-2; D gene: .; CDR3 DNA: TGTGCCAGCAGCCGAGGAACCGGGGAGCTGTTTTTT; CDR3 protein: CASSRGTGELFF
V gene: TRBV2; clone size: once; J gene: TRBJ1-5; D gene: .; CDR3 DNA: TGTGCCAGCAGCATGGAGAGGGGGCAGCCCCAGCATTTT; CDR3 protein: CASSMERGQPQHF
V gene: TRBV11-3; clone size: .; J gene: TRBJ2-7; D gene: TRBD1; CDR3 DNA: TGTGCCAGCAGCTTGGGACAGGAAGGGTACGAGCAGTACTTC; CDR3 protein: CASSLGQEGYEQYF
V gene: TRBV28; clone size: .; J gene: TRBJ1-2; D gene: TRBD1; CDR3 DNA: TGTGCCAGCAGTCGACAGGGACGGGGCTACACCTTC; CDR3 protein: CASSRQGRGYTF
V gene: TRBV7-8; clone size: .; J gene: TRBJ1-2; D gene: TRBD1; CDR3 DNA: TGTGCCAGCAGCTTAGCCCGGACAGGGGCGGACTATGGCTACACCTTC; CDR3 protein: CASSLARTGADYGYTF
V gene: TRBV14; clone size: .; J gene: TRBJ2-3; D gene: .; CDR3 DNA: TGTGCCAGCAGCCAAGTGCGAGCGATCAGCACAGATACGCAGTATTTT; CDR3 protein: CASSQVRAISTDTQYF
V gene: TRBV5-4; clone size: .; J gene: TRBJ2-5; D gene: .; CDR3 DNA: TGTGCCAGCGGAGTCGGGGGAGAAGAGACCCAGTACTTC; CDR3 protein: CASGVGGEETQYF